Listed here are 32 T cell receptor beta chains from one sample, sequenced in a study of CD8+CD57+ T cells in acquired aplastic anemia listed by TCRdb under 2018. TCRdb names Illumina HiSeq 2000 as the instrument used. Genomic DNA was used as template for profiling of TCR beta VDJ combinations and CDR3 sequences. TCRdb redid the processing of the public reads, applying fastp at Q25 and MiXCR, and retained in-frame beta chains. Rows are combined by CDR3 protein, so each entry shows the most common genes and DNA. The sample has some 150,000 distinct CDR3 sequences on record, 41% of them singletons. Under 9% of the sample rests with the top ten. The sequenced sample consisted of sorted CD4+, CD8+, or CD8+CD57+ T cells (not recorded which) from PBMCs. The receptors were sampled from a human donor in good health, serving as a control.

Of note for this clonotype: The junction and the germline gene differ at one end; a read error may be behind it. This chain joins TRBV6-5 and TRBJ1-2, with TRBD1 matching over 7 bases. The germline CDR1 and CDR2 sequences are MNHEY and SVGAGI. The CDR3 runs to 15 residues. DNA for the CDR3: TGTGCCAGCGGTTACGTCCAGACAGGGCCTTATGGCTACACCTTC. Translated, it gives CASGYVQTGPYGYTF.

This rearrangement joins TRBV13 to TRBJ2-1; either TRBD1 or TRBD2 may fit D (6 bases each). This CDR3 is 16 amino acids long. CDR1 and CDR2 (germline): PRHDT, FYEKMQ (reference sequence). V dropped 1 base and J dropped 10 bases, with 20 bases sitting between them. The CDR3 bases are TGTGCCAGCAGCTTAGCGGCCCGGCAGGGGAGGATGGAGCAGTTCTTC. It is translated as CASSLAARQGRMEQFF.

The V gene is TRBV5-6, the J gene TRBJ2-1; 8 positions match TRBD2. The germline V gene has CDR1 SGHDT and CDR2 YYEEEE. Trimming cost V 4 bases and J 9 bases; bases outside gene matches: 12. The CDR3 is 15 amino acids. The CDR3 nucleotides are TGTGCCAGCAGCCTGGGACTAGTGGGAGGTAGTGAGCAGTTCTTC. Amino acid sequence: CASSLGLVGGSEQFF.

This clonotype has a count of ten or more. The rearrangement joins TRBV19 to TRBJ2-1; 10 nucleotides line up with TRBD2. V trimming: 8 bases; J trimming: 4 bases; junction bases outside the gene matches: 8. Germline loops: CDR1 LNHDA, CDR2 SQIVND (reference sequence). This CDR3 is 15 amino acids long. The CDR3 DNA follows: TGTGCCAGTCGACCAGCGGGAGGGCCTTACAATGAGCAGTTCTTC. The encoded protein is CASRPAGGPYNEQFF.

The chain carries TRBV10-3 and TRBJ2-3; tentatively, D is TRBD2 (5 bases). Between the trimmed V and J ends, which lost 4 bases and 3 bases, there was a span of 14 bases. The CDR3 has 15 residues. Germline V lookup: CDR1 ENHRY, CDR2 SYGVKD. The CDR3 spells CAISGLLGRTDTQYF. The CDR3, as DNA: TGTGCCATCAGTGGCTTACTAGGGAGAACAGATACGCAGTATTTT.

In its sample, this clonotype was seen many times. CDR3: CASSMVPVHRRKNIQYF. DNA for the CDR3: TGTGCCAGTAGTATGGTACCCGTTCATCGAAGAAAAAACATTCAGTACTTC. This chain links TRBV19 with TRBJ2-4, with D unresolved. The CDR3 is 17 residues long. Trimming removed 3 bases at V and 4 bases at J, with 19 bases between. CDR1 LNHDA and CDR2 SQIVND come from the germline V gene (reference sequence).

This clonotype was observed at least ten times. The chain recombines TRBV6-1 with TRBJ1-5; D is unclear. The CDR3 is made up of 13 amino acids. From germline, CDR1 is MNHNS and CDR2 SASEGT. Trimming pared 8 bases from V and 3 bases from J, leaving 11 bases between. This CDR3 reads CASGVGYNQPQHF. In nucleotides, the CDR3 is TGTGCCAGCGGAGTCGGATACAATCAGCCCCAGCATTTT.

This chain uses TRBV27 with TRBJ2-2, with a tentative D call TRBD2 (6 bases). CDR3 length equals 15 residues. The V gene's germline CDR1 is MNHEY and CDR2 SMNVEV (reference sequence). The V gene lost 3 bases and the J gene lost 6 bases, with 14 bases spanning the gap. The CDR3, as DNA: TGTGCCAGCAGTTTCGACCGGGGGTTTGCCGGGGAGCTGTTTTTT. It encodes CASSFDRGFAGELFF.

There are many counts of this clonotype. The CDR3 DNA sequence: TGTGCCAGCAGGGGCTCCGGGGGTGGCTACACCTTC. Its translation is CASRGSGGGYTF. The chain uses TRBV2 and TRBJ1-2; a possible D gene is TRBD1 (5 bases). CDR1 SNHLY and CDR2 FYNNEI come from the germline V gene. V gave up 6 bases and J gave up 7 bases, with 12 bases separating them. The CDR3 covers 12 residues.

A word on this clonotype: It is likely a read error, because the conserved phenylalanine at the end of the CDR3 is missing. The genes are TRBV5-1 and TRBJ2-2; no definite D call. The V and J ends lost 0 bases and 2 bases respectively, with 5 bases between them. The CDR3 covers 14 residues. Germline assignment: CDR1 SGHRS and CDR2 YFSETQ. CDR3 region: CASSLDINTGELFS. The CDR3 DNA reads TGCGCCAGCAGCTTGGACATCAACACCGGGGAGCTGTTTTCT.

Concerning this clonotype itself: Lacking the conserved final phenylalanine or tryptophan, this CDR3 likely reflects a read error. V gene TRBV10-3 combines with J gene TRBJ1-2; the D gene is possibly TRBD1 (5 bases). CDR3 size: 12 residues. The germline V gene encodes CDR1 ENHRY and CDR2 SYGVKD. Trimming pared 7 bases from V and 6 bases from J, leaving 12 bases between. This chain's CDR3 is CAITGDRNGYTL. The CDR3 DNA is TGTGCCATCACGGGGGATAGGAATGGCTACACCCTC.

The chain couples TRBV29-1 to TRBJ1-1; tentatively, D is TRBD1 (5 bases). V lost 7 bases and J lost 4, with 16 bases in between. The CDR3 spans 13 residues. Germline V lookup: CDR1 SQVTM, CDR2 ANQGSEA. The CDR3 coding sequence is TGCAGCGCCGAGTCAGGGTCTTTCACTGAAGCTTTCTTT. Translating gives CSAESGSFTEAFF.

This clonotype appeared many times. One end of the junction does not line up with germline, which may come from a read error. This chain links TRBV12-5 with TRBJ2-1, with D unclear. CDR3 length equals 12 residues. From germline, CDR1 is LGHNT and CDR2 FRNRAP. CDR3 amino acids: CASGPSSAGKDF. The CDR3 nucleotides read TGTGCTAGTGGTCCGTCCTCCGCCGGCAAGGACTTC.

The CDR3 DNA reads TGCAGTGCTAGAGAATGGACAGGGGGAAGATCACCCCTCCACTTT. This gives the protein CSAREWTGGRSPLHF. The chain joins TRBV20-1 to TRBJ1-6; TRBD1 matches at 10 bases. The V segment lost 0 bases and the J segment 10 bases; nucleotides outside the gene matches: 6. Looked up from germline, CDR1 is DFQATT and CDR2 is SNEGSKA (reference sequence). The CDR3 consists of 15 residues.

This clonotype has a single count. The rearrangement uses TRBV29-1 and TRBJ2-2, with a possible D match to TRBD2 (5 bases). CDR1 is SQVTM and CDR2 is ANQGSEA in the germline V gene. The CDR3 is 12 amino acids. The V end was cut by 6 bases, the J end by 3 bases, with 8 bases between. The CDR3 bases are TGCAGCGTCGGACTGGACACCGGGGAGCTGTTTTTT. Its protein product is CSVGLDTGELFF.

This clonotype was recorded many times. The rearrangement uses TRBV12-3 or TRBV12-4 and TRBJ2-1; D is perhaps TRBD1 or TRBD2 (5 bases each). Trimming cost V 2 bases and J 0 bases, with 11 bases left between them. The length of the CDR3 is 16 residues. The CDR3 sequence: CASSLTGPSSYNEQFF. The CDR3 DNA is TGTGCCAGCAGTTTAACGGGACCAAGCTCCTACAATGAGCAGTTCTTC.

This clonotype was found many times. V is TRBV7-2 and J is TRBJ1-5; D may be TRBD1 (5 bases). The CDR3 is 16 residues long. The germline V gene encodes CDR1 SGHTA and CDR2 FQGNSA. Trimming removed 1 base from V and 1 base from J, with 11 bases in between. The CDR3 bases are TGTGCCAGCAGCTTAGGAGCAGGGCGAAGCAATCAGCCCCAGCATTTT. Amino acid sequence: CASSLGAGRSNQPQHF.

This clonotype is deemed medium-sized. V usage is TRBV15 and J usage is TRBJ1-2; D is unresolved. Germline CDR1 and CDR2: LNHNV and YYDKDF (reference sequence). The CDR3 runs 12 residues. The V and J ends lost 0 bases and 7 bases respectively, with 6 bases between them. Here the CDR3 reads CATSRDEGGYTF. The CDR3 region has the DNA TGTGCCACCAGCAGAGATGAGGGTGGCTACACCTTC.

This clonotype was seen a few times. CDR3 bases: TGTGCCACCAGGGGATCCAGGGATTATGGCTACACCTTC. Its protein product is CATRGSRDYGYTF. This chain links TRBV24-1 with TRBJ1-2; a weak D match, TRBD1 (5 bases). In germline, CDR1 is KGHDR, CDR2 SFDVKD. Trimming removed 7 bases at V and 5 bases at J, with 13 bases between. This CDR3 has 13 amino acids.

The chain links TRBV29-1 to TRBJ2-3, with D perhaps TRBD2 (5 bases). The CDR3 contains 11 residues. Trimming pared 3 bases from V and 14 bases from J, leaving 15 bases between. CDR1 and CDR2 from the germline V gene are SQVTM and ANQGSEA. The CDR3 protein is CSVDRGDTWYF. In nucleotides, the CDR3 is TGCAGCGTTGATCGGGGAGATACGTGGTATTTT.

This clonotype was seen repeatedly, ten times or more. The rearrangement links TRBV27 to TRBJ2-7, with 10 bases lining up with TRBD2. The germline CDR1 and CDR2 sequences are MNHEY and SMNVEV (reference sequence). The CDR3 totals 16 residues. With 4 bases clipped from V and 4 bases from J, the junction kept 10 bases outside the gene matches. CDR3 residues: CASSSTGLASTYEQYF. The CDR3 nucleotides are TGTGCCAGCAGTTCCACGGGACTAGCGAGTACGTACGAGCAGTACTTC.

This clonotype came up many times. This chain connects TRBV12-3 or TRBV12-4 to TRBJ1-3, with D maybe TRBD1 (6 bases). There are 16 residues in the CDR3. V was clipped by 6 bases and J by 3 bases, with 18 bases between them. The CDR3 here is CASSTGRDNSGNTIYF. The DNA for the CDR3 is TGTGCCAGCAGCACCGGTAGGGACAATAGTGGAAACACCATATATTTT.

This clonotype has just a few counts. The rearrangement joins TRBV24-1 to TRBJ2-3; D assignment may be TRBD1 or TRBD2 (5 bases each). CDR3 length: 16 amino acids. CDR1 and CDR2 from the germline V gene are KGHDR and SFDVKD. The germline V and J ends were trimmed by 5 bases and 2 bases, with 16 bases remaining between them. In nucleotides, the CDR3 is TGTGCCACCAGTGCCAGCAGTCCCGGGACCACAGATACGCAGTATTTT. It is translated as CATSASSPGTTDTQYF.

V and J are TRBV9 and TRBJ1-6; no clear D. The CDR3 sequence is 12 residues long. From germline, CDR1 is SGDLS and CDR2 YYNGEE. V was shortened by 2 bases and J by 5 bases, with 2 bases between the two germline ends. The CDR3 DNA is TGTGCCAGCAGCGTGGATAATTCACCCCTCCACTTT. Its protein product is CASSVDNSPLHF.

This clonotype has at least ten counts. V and J are TRBV6-5 and TRBJ1-5, with 7 bases identical to TRBD1. The CDR3 has 17 residues. Looked up from germline, CDR1 is MNHEY and CDR2 is SVGAGI. The trim removed 2 bases at V and 0 bases at J, leaving 7 bases unmatched. The CDR3: CASSYRQGFGSNQPQHF. For the CDR3, the DNA is TGTGCCAGCAGTTACCGACAGGGTTTCGGTAGCAATCAGCCCCAGCATTTT.

This clonotype was recorded many times. The J gene is TRBJ1-2, the V gene TRBV12-3 or TRBV12-4; maybe TRBD1 (5 bases). This CDR3 is built from 13 residues. The V gene lost 5 bases and the J gene lost 4 bases, with 11 bases spanning the gap. CDR3 sequence reads: CASSGRQGYGYTF. For the CDR3, the DNA is TGTGCCAGCAGTGGCCGCCAGGGCTATGGCTACACCTTC.

This sequence joins TRBV2 and TRBJ2-3, with D perhaps matching TRBD2 (6 bases). CDR3 length: 12 amino acids. Germline lookup yields CDR1 SNHLY and CDR2 FYNNEI. V was cut by 7 bases and J by 8 bases, with 13 bases left in between. In DNA, the CDR3 is TGTGCCAGCATAGGGACTGCAACTACGCAGTATTTT. Protein sequence: CASIGTATTQYF.

With regard to this clonotype: A much larger clone lies a single base off, so this may be a read error. V and J are TRBV19 and TRBJ1-5, with D perhaps matching TRBD1 (5 bases). CDR1 and CDR2 (germline): LNHDA, SQIVND (reference sequence). The CDR3 contains 16 residues. CDR3 nucleotide sequence: TGTGCCAGTACCCCCGGCCGGGGGTTCTACAATCAGCCCCTGCATTTT. Its protein product is CASTPGRGFYNQPLHF.

This chain connects TRBV7-9 to TRBJ1-5, with D perhaps matching TRBD1 (5 bases). Germline values: CDR1 SEHNR, CDR2 FQNEAQ (reference sequence). Between the trimmed V and J ends, which lost 5 bases and 0 bases, there was a span of 11 bases. The CDR3 runs to 15 residues. The CDR3 sequence is CASSPDSLSNQPQHF. DNA of the CDR3: TGTGCCAGCAGCCCCGACAGCCTTAGCAATCAGCCCCAGCATTTT.

The rearrangement joins TRBV29-1 to TRBJ2-1; 11 nucleotides line up with TRBD1. J gave up 8 bases and V 3 bases, and 9 bases lay outside the gene matches. In germline, CDR1 is SQVTM, CDR2 ANQGSEA. CDR3 length: 15 amino acids. The chain's CDR3 is CSVDRPGTGGDEQFF. CDR3 DNA sequence: TGCAGCGTTGATCGGCCCGGGACAGGGGGAGATGAGCAGTTCTTC.

The chain joins TRBV29-1 to TRBJ2-3; 15 bases map to TRBD2. This CDR3 is built from 14 residues. Per the germline V gene, CDR1 is SQVTM and CDR2 is ANQGSEA. CDR3 region: CTGLAGGPADTQYF. CDR3 bases: TGCACCGGACTAGCGGGAGGGCCCGCAGATACGCAGTATTTT.

This clonotype has just a few counts. J is TRBJ2-1 and V is TRBV5-4, with D hard to call. Trimming pared 1 base from V and 0 bases from J, leaving 17 bases between. CDR3 size: 18 residues. The germline V gene encodes CDR1 SGHNT and CDR2 YYREEE (reference sequence). CDR3 in DNA: TGTGCCAGCAGCTTGTTCTACCTCCCCCAGAGCTCCTACAATGAGCAGTTCTTC. This sequence encodes CASSLFYLPQSSYNEQFF.